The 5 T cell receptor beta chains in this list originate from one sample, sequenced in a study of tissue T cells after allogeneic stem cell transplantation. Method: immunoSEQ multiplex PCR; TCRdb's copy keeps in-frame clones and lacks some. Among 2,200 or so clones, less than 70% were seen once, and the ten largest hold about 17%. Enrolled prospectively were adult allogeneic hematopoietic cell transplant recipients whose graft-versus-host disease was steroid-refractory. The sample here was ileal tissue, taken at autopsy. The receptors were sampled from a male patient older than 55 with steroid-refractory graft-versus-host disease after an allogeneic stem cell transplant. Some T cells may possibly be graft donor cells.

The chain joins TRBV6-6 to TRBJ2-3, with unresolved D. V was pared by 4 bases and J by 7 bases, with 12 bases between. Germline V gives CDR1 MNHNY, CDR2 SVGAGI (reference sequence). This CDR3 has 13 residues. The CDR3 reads CASSSSDRNTQYF. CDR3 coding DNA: TGTGCCAGCAGTTCCTCGGACCGGAATACGCAGTATTTT.

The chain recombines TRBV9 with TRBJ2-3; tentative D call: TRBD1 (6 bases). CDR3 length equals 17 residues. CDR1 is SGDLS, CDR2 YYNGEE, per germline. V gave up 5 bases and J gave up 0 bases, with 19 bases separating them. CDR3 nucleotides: TGTGCCAGCAGGGTTTACAGGGAACAGAGGAGCACAGATACGCAGTATTTT. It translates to CASRVYREQRSTDTQYF.

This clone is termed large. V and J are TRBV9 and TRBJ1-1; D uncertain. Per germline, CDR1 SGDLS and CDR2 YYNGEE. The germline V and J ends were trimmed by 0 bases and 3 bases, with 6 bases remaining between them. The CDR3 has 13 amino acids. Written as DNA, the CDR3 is TGTGCCAGCAGCGTAGGGCAGGACACTGAAGCTTTCTTT. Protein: CASSVGQDTEAFF.

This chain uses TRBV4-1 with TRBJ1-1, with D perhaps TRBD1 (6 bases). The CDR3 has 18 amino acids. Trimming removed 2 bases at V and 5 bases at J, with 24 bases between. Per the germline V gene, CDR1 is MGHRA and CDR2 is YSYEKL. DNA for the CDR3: TGCGCCAGCAGCCAACGACAGGAGGGGAGTTTAAGAGGGACTGAAGCTTTCTTT. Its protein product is CASSQRQEGSLRGTEAFF.

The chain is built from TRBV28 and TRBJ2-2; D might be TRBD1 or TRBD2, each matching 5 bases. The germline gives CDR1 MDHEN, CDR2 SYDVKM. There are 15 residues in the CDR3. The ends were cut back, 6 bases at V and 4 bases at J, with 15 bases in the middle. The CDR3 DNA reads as TGTGCCAGCAGCCCGACAGATGGGAGCACCGGGGAGCTGTTTTTT. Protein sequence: CASSPTDGSTGELFF.